These 11 T cell receptor beta chains were all obtained from the same sample, sequenced in a study of blood T cell repertoires in COVID-19. Profiled with immunoSEQ multiplex PCR; TCRdb holds only in-frame clones, not every one. The sample consists of more than 90,000 clones, approximately 86% of them appearing once. The sequenced sample was peripheral blood. These receptors all stem from a man in his forties or fifties with acute or convalescent COVID-19.

The V call is TRBV5-1, the J call TRBJ1-2, with D possibly being TRBD1 (5 bases). Trimming shortened V by 0 bases and J by 5 bases, and 11 bases separated the two germline ends. Germline V gene sequence: CDR1 SGHRS, CDR2 YFSETQ. The CDR3 runs to 14 residues. The CDR3 DNA reads TGCGCCAGCAGCTTGGAGGGGAAGAGGTATGGCTACACCTTC. This encodes CASSLEGKRYGYTF.

This rearrangement joins TRBV18 to TRBJ1-2; TRBD1 agrees at 8 bases. This CDR3 is built from 14 residues. V dropped 0 bases and J dropped 7; count of bases not matched to a gene: 4. Germline lookup yields CDR1 KGHSH and CDR2 LQKENI. CDR3 nucleotides: TGTGCCAGCTCACCACCCGACAGGGGAAGTGGCTACACCTTC. As protein: CASSPPDRGSGYTF.

This clone was counted once. The rearrangement joins TRBV12-3 or TRBV12-4 to TRBJ1-1, with a tentative D call TRBD1 (5 bases). The CDR3 has 13 amino acids. V lost 5 bases to trimming and J lost 4 bases, with 11 bases between them. CDR3 sequence reads: CASSPVGGTEAFF. DNA of the CDR3: TGTGCCAGCAGTCCGGTGGGGGGCACTGAAGCTTTCTTT.

This rearrangement joins TRBV10-3 to TRBJ2-1; 13 bases fit TRBD2. V lost 4 bases and J lost 8; bases outside the gene matches: 5. The CDR3 is made up of 15 amino acids. Looked up from germline, CDR1 is ENHRY and CDR2 is SYGVKD. CDR3: CAISGTSGRFDEQFF. As DNA, the CDR3 is TGTGCCATCAGTGGGACTAGCGGGAGATTCGATGAGCAGTTCTTC.

The chain has TRBV27 and TRBJ2-1; 7 nucleotides align to TRBD2. Per the germline V gene, CDR1 is MNHEY and CDR2 is SMNVEV (reference sequence). This CDR3 comprises 15 residues. With 3 bases clipped from V and 8 bases from J, the junction kept 10 bases outside the gene matches. The CDR3 nucleotides are TGTGCCAGCAGTTTCCGACTAGCTGGCCCCGATGAGCAGTTCTTC. This gives the protein CASSFRLAGPDEQFF.

This chain links TRBV5-5 with TRBJ2-3; possible D gene TRBD1, 6 bases. Per the germline V gene, CDR1 is SGHKS and CDR2 is YYEKEE (reference sequence). The CDR3 length is 16 residues. V was pared by 4 bases and J by 2 bases, with 17 bases between. The CDR3 DNA follows: TGTGCCAGCAGCCCTGGAGGTCAGGGGAACACAGATACGCAGTATTTT. Translated: CASSPGGQGNTDTQYF.

This sequence joins TRBV7-9 and TRBJ1-4, with a tentative D call TRBD1 (5 bases). Germline values: CDR1 SEHNR, CDR2 FQNEAQ (reference sequence). V shed 2 bases and J shed 8 bases, with 18 bases lying between them. This CDR3 region has 16 residues. The CDR3: CASSLPPTGETEKLFF. In nucleotides, the CDR3 is TGTGCCAGCAGCTTACCGCCCACGGGGGAGACAGAAAAACTGTTTTTT.

The CDR3 bases are TGCGCCAGCAGCTTGCCCGGGACTAACTACGAGCAGTACTTC. It codes for CASSLPGTNYEQYF. The rearrangement links TRBV5-1 to TRBJ2-7; 7 bases map to TRBD2. Germline V gene sequence: CDR1 SGHRS, CDR2 YFSETQ. V shed 1 base and J 3 bases; nucleotides not matched to a gene: 4. The CDR3 length is 14 residues. Full variable domain (rest looked up from reference TRBV5-1 and TRBJ2-7): KAGVTQTPRYLIKTRGQQVTLSCSPISGHRSVSWYQQTPGQGLQFLFEYFSETQRNKGNFPGRFSGRQFSNSRSEMNVSTLELGDSALYLCASSLPGTNYEQYFGPGTRLTVT.

The CDR3 nucleotides read TGTGCCAGCAGTGTTGAACAGGGGATGCGTGGCTACACCTTC. The encoded protein is CASSVEQGMRGYTF. V is TRBV2 and J is TRBJ1-2, with TRBD1 matching over 7 bases. V lost 4 bases, J lost 7 bases, and 9 bases stayed unmatched. There are 14 residues in the CDR3. The germline V gene has CDR1 SNHLY and CDR2 FYNNEI.

This sequence joins TRBV9 and TRBJ1-6; D is ambiguous. Germline-derived CDR1 and CDR2 are SGDLS and YYNGEE. The CDR3 has 14 residues. V dropped 1 base and J dropped 9 bases, with 11 bases sitting between them. CDR3 DNA sequence: TGTGCCAGCAGCGTAACGAGGGTAGGTTCACCCCTCCACTTT. Translating it yields CASSVTRVGSPLHF.

The chain recombines TRBV5-4 with TRBJ2-1; 13 nucleotides match TRBD2. The CDR3 runs to 16 residues. The germline V gene encodes CDR1 SGHNT and CDR2 YYREEE (reference sequence). V dropped 4 bases and J dropped 8; count of bases not matched to a gene: 9. The CDR3 reads CASSGITSGRGDEQFF. In DNA, the CDR3 is TGTGCCAGCAGCGGTATTACTAGCGGGAGGGGCGATGAGCAGTTCTTC.